The source of this T cell receptor (beta chain) is a study of regulatory and conventional T cells in RAG deficiency. Findings and caveats of the study: In Omenn syndrome, Treg and Tconv repertoires overlapped >75%. Other subsets showed approximately 9.6-fold reductions, but Treg unique TCR beta sequences fell roughly 100-fold in these patients.

Assay used: immunoSEQ multiplex PCR; TCRdb lists only in-frame clones, some missing. The profile shows about 3,200 clones, 90% to 95% of them singletons. Concerning this clone: Its antigen is not identified.

Regulatory T cells were sorted from blood as CD4+ CD25-high CD127-low cells. This sample was also put to use in a study of regulatory T cells. That study reports: The primer mix had 52 TRBV and 13 TRBJ primers.

Sequencing was carried out using CD4+ Tregs sorted from blood. The sequence derives from a human donor in good health.

The CDR3 is CASRRLWGETQYF. CDR3 coding DNA: TGCGCCAGCAGAAGGCTGTGGGGGGAGACCCAGTACTTC. V is TRBV5-1 and J is TRBJ2-5; D is perhaps TRBD1 or TRBD2 (5 bases each). V was pared by 5 bases and J by 5 bases, with 13 bases between. Germline assignment: CDR1 SGHRS and CDR2 YFSETQ. The CDR3 runs 13 residues.